What follows are 31 T cell receptor beta chains derived from one specimen sequenced in a study of blood T cell repertoires in COVID-19. The assay was immunoSEQ multiplex PCR, and TCRdb's table has in-frame clones only and misses some. The table lists about 140,000 clones, roughly 82% of them singletons. The source material was peripheral blood. The receptors stem from a man aged 55-75 years with active or convalescent COVID-19.

In this sample, this clone turned up a few times. This chain connects TRBV7-9 to TRBJ1-1; 8 positions agree with TRBD1. V trimming: 5 bases; J trimming: 10 bases; junction bases outside the gene matches: 6. Looked up from germline, CDR1 is SEHNR and CDR2 is FQNEAQ (reference sequence). The CDR3 totals 12 residues. The CDR3 sequence: CASSPGTGGAFF. CDR3 coding DNA: TGTGCCAGCAGCCCTGGGACAGGAGGAGCTTTCTTT.

The rearrangement joins TRBV15 to TRBJ2-7; D remains unclear. The CDR3 is 15 amino acids. Looked up from germline, CDR1 is LNHNV and CDR2 is YYDKDF (reference sequence). Trimming left V 3 bases short and J 3 bases short, with 15 bases between. This chain's CDR3 is CATSRGPAGSYEQYV. Here the CDR3 DNA reads TGTGCCACCAGCAGGGGCCCCGCAGGAAGCTACGAGCAGTACGTC.

The rearrangement joins TRBV4-1 to TRBJ1-2; 9 bases align to TRBD1. Germline assignment: CDR1 MGHRA and CDR2 YSYEKL. The V and J ends lost 2 bases and 0 bases, in that order; junction bases with no gene match: 10. The length of the CDR3 is 18 residues. The CDR3, as DNA: TGCGCCAGCAGCCAATACTCCGGGACAGGGATCACTAACTATGGCTACACCTTC. It specifies CASSQYSGTGITNYGYTF.

This clone was observed a handful of times. This chain links TRBV4-3 with TRBJ1-3; D not resolved. V was trimmed by 1 base and J by 4 bases, leaving 11 bases between them. The germline V gene encodes CDR1 LGHNA and CDR2 YSLEER. CDR3 size: 15 residues. The CDR3, as DNA: TGCGCCAGCAGCCAAGGACAAGGAATCGGAAACACCATATATTTT. Protein: CASSQGQGIGNTIYF.

The table lists this clone with a count of one. This rearrangement joins TRBV19 to TRBJ2-1; 10 bases match TRBD2. The V gene's germline CDR1 is LNHDA and CDR2 SQIVND (reference sequence). V lost 3 bases to trimming and J lost 8 bases; unmatched junction nucleotides: 7. This CDR3 is 15 amino acids long. The CDR3 reads CASSISASGSYEQFF. The CDR3 DNA is TGTGCCAGTAGTATTTCGGCTAGCGGGAGTTATGAGCAGTTCTTC.

The chain uses TRBV18 and TRBJ1-3; D perhaps matches TRBD1 (5 bases). The V gene's germline CDR1 is KGHSH and CDR2 LQKENI. Trimming shortened V by 3 bases and J by 0 bases, and 9 bases separated the two germline ends. This CDR3 comprises 15 residues. The CDR3 DNA sequence: TGTGCCAGCTCACCCCGACAGCTCTCTGGAAACACCATATATTTT. Its protein is CASSPRQLSGNTIYF.

The chain carries TRBV30 and TRBJ1-1; D is possibly TRBD1 (5 bases). The CDR3 contains 13 residues. Germline V gene sequence: CDR1 GTSNPN, CDR2 SVGIG (reference sequence). Trimming shortened V by 5 bases and J by 6 bases, and 16 bases separated the two germline ends. The CDR3: CAWVRKGRPEAFF. CDR3 DNA: TGTGCCTGGGTCCGCAAGGGGCGGCCTGAAGCTTTCTTT. The entire variable domain, with the rest obtained from reference TRBV30 and TRBJ1-1, is as follows: SQTIHQWPATLVQPVGSPLSLECTVEGTSNPNLYWYRQAAGRGLQLLFYSVGIGQISSEVPQNLSASRPQDRQFILSSKKLLLSDSGFYLCAWVRKGRPEAFFGQGTRLTVV.

In its sample, this clone was seen once. V usage is TRBV2 and J usage is TRBJ1-4; 7 bases align to TRBD1. Losses at the gene ends were 5 bases for V and 7 bases for J; bases not matched to a gene: 7. The CDR3 contains 14 residues. CDR1 and CDR2 from the germline V gene are SNHLY and FYNNEI. CDR3 DNA sequence: TGTGCCAGCAGTCCGGGACAGTTAAGTGAAAAACTGTTTTTT. Protein sequence: CASSPGQLSEKLFF. Full variable domain (remainder filled in from reference TRBV2 and TRBJ1-4): EPEVTQTPSHQVTQMGQEVILRCVPISNHLYFYWYRQILGQKVEFLVSFYNNEISEKSEIFDDQFSVERPDGSNFTLKIRSTKLEDSAMYFCASSPGQLSEKLFFGSGTQLSVL.

This clone is a singleton in its sample. This sequence joins TRBV5-8 and TRBJ2-6; 9 bases are a match to TRBD1. Germline trimming cut 4 bases from V and 4 bases from J; bases unmatched to any gene: 6. The germline gives CDR1 SGHTS, CDR2 YDEGEE. The CDR3 contains 16 residues. Written as DNA, the CDR3 is TGTGCCAGCAGCCCTTACAGGGGGCACGGGGCCAACGTCCTGACTTTC. It yields the protein CASSPYRGHGANVLTF.

The CDR3 DNA sequence: TGTGCCAGCAGCGCTGGGACACGAGGAAACACCATATATTTT. It encodes CASSAGTRGNTIYF. The chain carries TRBV5-6 and TRBJ1-3; D perhaps matches TRBD1 (6 bases). The CDR3 is made up of 14 amino acids. V gave up 4 bases and J gave up 4 bases, with 12 bases separating them. The germline gives CDR1 SGHDT, CDR2 YYEEEE.

This sequence joins TRBV7-8 and TRBJ1-1; D not certain. This CDR3 has 16 residues. From germline, CDR1 is SGHVS and CDR2 FQNEAQ. V gave up 2 bases and J gave up 4 bases, with 17 bases separating them. The CDR3 protein is CASSLYTEAWSTEAFF. The CDR3 nucleotides read TGTGCCAGCAGCTTATACACTGAGGCCTGGAGCACTGAAGCTTTCTTT.

The chain joins TRBV5-1 to TRBJ1-2; TRBD1 aligns across 8 bases. Trimming took 0 bases from V and 6 from J; bases not matched to a gene: 7. This CDR3 has 15 residues. Germline V gene data show CDR1 as SGHRS and CDR2 as YFSETQ. The CDR3 region is CASSLGLTDRDGYTF. CDR3 in DNA: TGCGCCAGCAGCTTGGGCCTGACGGACAGGGATGGCTACACCTTC.

The J gene is TRBJ1-2, the V gene TRBV6-4; 11 bases are a match to TRBD1. This CDR3 comprises 15 residues. With V trimmed by 7 bases and J by 1 base, 5 bases remained unmatched. The germline V gene has CDR1 MRHNA and CDR2 SNTAGT. CDR3 region: CASMPGTGGNYGYTF. CDR3 DNA: TGTGCCAGCATGCCGGGGACAGGGGGTAACTATGGCTACACCTTC.

The sample holds a few counts of this clone. The rearrangement joins TRBV4-3 to TRBJ1-1; no clear D gene. Trimming pared 6 bases from V and 0 bases from J, leaving 8 bases between. Germline-derived CDR1 and CDR2 are LGHNA and YSLEER. CDR3 size: 13 residues. As DNA, the CDR3 is TGCGCCAGCAGGGGCAGAGTGAACACTGAAGCTTTCTTT. This encodes CASRGRVNTEAFF.

This clone was counted a single time. The rearrangement joins TRBV18 to TRBJ1-1, with D maybe TRBD1 (6 bases). This CDR3 comprises 18 residues. The ends were cut back, 2 bases at V and 0 bases at J, with 19 bases in the middle. Germline V gene data show CDR1 as KGHSH and CDR2 as LQKENI. CDR3: CASSPAVVMGAMNTEAFF. The CDR3 DNA reads TGTGCCAGCTCACCAGCGGTAGTCATGGGGGCCATGAACACTGAAGCTTTCTTT.

The chain is built from TRBV3-1 (or the pseudogene TRBV3-2) and TRBJ2-2; D perhaps matches TRBD2 (6 bases). V was pared by 0 bases and J by 0 bases, with 8 bases between. CDR1 LGHDT and CDR2 YNNKEL come from the germline V gene (reference sequence). The CDR3 runs to 16 residues. The CDR3 nucleotides are TGTGCCAGCAGCCAAGACCCGGGGGCGAACACCGGGGAGCTGTTTTTT. Amino acid sequence: CASSQDPGANTGELFF.

This sequence joins TRBV7-2 and TRBJ2-5, with a possible D match to TRBD2 (6 bases). Germline CDR1 SGHTA, CDR2 FQGNSA. V was shortened by 3 bases and J by 0 bases, with 17 bases between the two germline ends. This CDR3 has 17 amino acids. The CDR3 protein is CASSLEWSGPYQETQYF. DNA of the CDR3: TGTGCCAGCAGCTTGGAGTGGAGCGGGCCATACCAAGAGACCCAGTACTTC.

The chain employs TRBV18 and TRBJ1-1; D gene unclear. The CDR3 is 12 residues long. CDR1 and CDR2 from the germline V gene are KGHSH and LQKENI. Trimming removed 3 bases from V and 5 bases from J, with 7 bases in between. Written as DNA, the CDR3 is TGTGCCAGCTCACCGTCCCGGACTGAAGCTTTCTTT. Its protein product is CASSPSRTEAFF. The full variable domain, in which reference TRBV18 and TRBJ1-1 provide the parts outside the CDR3, is NAGVMQNPRHLVRRRGQEARLRCSPMKGHSHVYWYRQLPEEGLKFMVYLQKENIIDESGMPKERFSAEFPKEGPSILRIQQVVRGDSAAYFCASSPSRTEAFFGQGTRLTVV.

This chain joins TRBV6-5 and TRBJ1-4; D not resolved. The V and J ends lost 2 bases and 5 bases respectively, with 9 bases between them. Germline-derived CDR1 and CDR2 are MNHEY and SVGAGI. The CDR3 is 14 residues long. CDR3 DNA: TGTGCCAGCAGTTACCGGGGTTTGAATGAAAAACTGTTTTTT. It is translated as CASSYRGLNEKLFF.

The chain couples TRBV5-6 to TRBJ1-4, with 10 bases fitting TRBD1. The V gene end was trimmed by 3 bases and the J gene end by 5 bases; junction bases not matched to a gene: 7. The CDR3 consists of 16 residues. The germline gives CDR1 SGHDT, CDR2 YYEEEE. As DNA, the CDR3 is TGTGCCAGCAGCTGGGGGCCGGGACAGGGGAATGAAAAACTGTTTTTT. It yields the protein CASSWGPGQGNEKLFF.

The chain carries TRBV9 and TRBJ1-1; D uncertain. Germline V gives CDR1 SGDLS, CDR2 YYNGEE. V was trimmed by 0 bases and J by 10 bases, leaving 13 bases between them. This CDR3 comprises 13 residues. The CDR3: CASSVGWEAAAFF. Written as DNA, the CDR3 is TGTGCCAGCAGCGTAGGATGGGAAGCGGCAGCTTTCTTT.

The gene calls are TRBV9 and TRBJ1-6; 7 bases map to TRBD1. Losses at the gene ends were 3 bases for V and 10 bases for J; bases not matched to a gene: 7. CDR3 length: 14 amino acids. The germline V gene has CDR1 SGDLS and CDR2 YYNGEE. CDR3 nucleotide sequence: TGTGCCAGCAGCGCCGACAGGGATTGGTCACCCCTCCACTTT. Translated: CASSADRDWSPLHF.

This chain connects TRBV11-2 to TRBJ2-7; D unclear. The CDR3 extends over 15 amino acids. Trimming left V 5 bases short and J 0 bases short, with 14 bases between. Germline V CDR1 and CDR2: SGHAT, FQNNGV. CDR3 region: CASSLSSGPSYEQYV. The CDR3 DNA follows: TGTGCCAGCAGCCTATCCTCTGGTCCCTCCTACGAGCAGTACGTC.

This chain uses TRBV4-3 with TRBJ1-5, with 7 bases aligning to TRBD1. CDR1 LGHNA and CDR2 YSLEER come from the germline V gene. V was pared by 2 bases and J by 4 bases, with 8 bases of the junction left unmatched. This CDR3 has 16 amino acids. CDR3 loop: CASSQTAGTVNQPQHF. CDR3 nucleotides: TGCGCCAGCAGCCAAACCGCAGGGACAGTGAATCAGCCCCAGCATTTT.

V is TRBV4-3 and J is TRBJ2-1, with 8 bases lining up with TRBD1. CDR1 LGHNA and CDR2 YSLEER come from the germline V gene. The CDR3 spans 13 residues. J lost 9 bases, V lost 6 bases, and 7 bases had no gene match. The DNA for the CDR3 is TGCGCCAGCAGTCGGGGACAGGATAGTGAGCAGTTCTTC. It codes for CASSRGQDSEQFF.

This clone has a single count. The chain carries TRBV21-1 and TRBJ1-5; TRBD1 was called by the table and not checked on the DNA. TRBV21-1 is described as a pseudogene. CDR3 size: 14 residues. CDR3 amino acids: CASSKDGTLWAQHF. DNA for the CDR3: TGTGCCAGCAGCAAAGACGGGACACTTTGGGCCCAGCATTTT.

The V and J genes are TRBV29-1 and TRBJ1-3, with D unresolved. V was pared by 0 bases and J by 4 bases, with 13 bases between. CDR3 length: 15 amino acids. The V gene's germline CDR1 is SQVTM and CDR2 ANQGSEA. The CDR3 sequence: CSVEDRPPPGNTIYF. The CDR3 DNA sequence: TGCAGCGTTGAAGATCGTCCTCCTCCGGGAAACACCATATATTTT.

The chain employs TRBV10-1 and TRBJ2-1; 7 nucleotides agree with TRBD2. The CDR3 runs 16 residues. J lost 11 bases, V lost 0 bases, and 13 bases had no gene match. CDR1 and CDR2 (germline): WNHNN, SYGVQD (reference sequence). Here the CDR3 DNA reads TGCGCCAGCAGTGAGTCGATTTCGGGGGGAATCGTTCAGCAGTTCTTC. Its protein is CASSESISGGIVQQFF.

The V gene is TRBV5-1, the J gene TRBJ2-1; 12 nucleotides match TRBD1. This CDR3 region has 16 residues. Trimming removed 0 bases from V and 9 bases from J; junction bases left unmatched: 7. The germline gives CDR1 SGHRS, CDR2 YFSETQ. The CDR3 DNA reads TGCGCCAGCAGCTTGGAGGGACAGGGGGCAGTGAGTGAGCAGTTCTTC. It specifies CASSLEGQGAVSEQFF.

The rearrangement links TRBV2 to TRBJ1-2; possibly TRBD1 for D (6 bases). V was trimmed by 5 bases and J by 2 bases, leaving 6 bases between them. Per germline, CDR1 SNHLY and CDR2 FYNNEI. This CDR3 is 12 amino acids long. DNA of the CDR3: TGTGCCAGCAGTCAGGGGAACTATGGCTACACCTTC. Encoded protein: CASSQGNYGYTF.

This CDR3 reads CASSGGQGVYNEQFF. As DNA, the CDR3 is TGTGCCAGCAGCGGGGGACAGGGGGTTTACAATGAGCAGTTCTTC. The chain joins TRBV7-2 to TRBJ2-1, with TRBD1 matching over 11 bases. The CDR3 totals 15 residues. With 5 bases clipped from V and 4 bases from J, the junction kept 4 bases outside the gene matches. From germline, CDR1 is SGHTA and CDR2 FQGNSA. Full variable domain (outside the CDR3, taken from reference TRBV7-2 and TRBJ2-1): GAGVSQSPSNKVTEKGKDVELRCDPISGHTALYWYRQSLGQGLEFLIYFQGNSAPDKSGLPSDRFSAERTGGSVSTLTIQRTQQEDSAVYLCASSGGQGVYNEQFFGPGTRLTVL.